The sequence of this T cell receptor beta chain was determined in a study of OX40 agonist ivuxolimab in advanced cancers. Generated by immunoSEQ multiplex PCR, the TCRdb table keeps only in-frame clones and is missing some. The sample holds tens of thousands of clones; about 88% are singletons and the top ten take 0.45% to 0.55%. Germline assignment: CDR1 LNHDA and CDR2 SQIVND (reference sequence). The length of the CDR3 is 12 residues. V was cut by 6 bases and J by 6 bases, with 10 bases left in between. The TCR originated in an adult with an advanced solid tumor such as melanoma, head and neck, liver or kidney cancer. The sample was CD4+ or CD8+ T cells sorted from blood, taken in a trial of the OX40 agonist ivuxolimab. The chain uses TRBV19 and TRBJ2-3; weak D call: TRBD2 (5 bases). The DNA of the CDR3 is TGTGCCAGTAGCGGGGTAGGGGATACGCAGTATTTT. Translation gives CASSGVGDTQYF.